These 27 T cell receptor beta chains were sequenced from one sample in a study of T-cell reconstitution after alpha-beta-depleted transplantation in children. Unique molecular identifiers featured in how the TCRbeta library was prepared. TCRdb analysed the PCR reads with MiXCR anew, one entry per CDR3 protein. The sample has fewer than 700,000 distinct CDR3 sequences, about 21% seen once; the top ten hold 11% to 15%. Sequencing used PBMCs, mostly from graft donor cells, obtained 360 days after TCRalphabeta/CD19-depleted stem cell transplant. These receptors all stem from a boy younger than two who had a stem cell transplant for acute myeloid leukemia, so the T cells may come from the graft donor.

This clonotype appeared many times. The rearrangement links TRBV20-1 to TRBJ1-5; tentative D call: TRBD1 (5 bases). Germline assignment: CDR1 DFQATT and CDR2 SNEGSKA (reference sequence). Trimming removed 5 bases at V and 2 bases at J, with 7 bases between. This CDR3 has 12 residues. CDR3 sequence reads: CSAGAGNQPQHF. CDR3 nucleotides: TGCAGTGCTGGGGCAGGCAATCAGCCCCAGCATTTT.

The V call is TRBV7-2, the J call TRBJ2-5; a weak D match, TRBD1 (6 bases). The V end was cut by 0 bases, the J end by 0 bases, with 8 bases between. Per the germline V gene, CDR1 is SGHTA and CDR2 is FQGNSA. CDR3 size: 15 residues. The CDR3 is CASSLAGAYQETQYF. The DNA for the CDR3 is TGTGCCAGCAGCTTAGCGGGGGCGTACCAAGAGACCCAGTACTTC. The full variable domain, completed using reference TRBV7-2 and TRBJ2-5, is GAGVSQSPSNKVTEKGKDVELRCDPISGHTALYWYRQSLGQGLEFLIYFQGNSAPDKSGLPSDRFSAERTGGSVSTLTIQRTQQEDSAVYLCASSLAGAYQETQYFGPGTRLLVL.

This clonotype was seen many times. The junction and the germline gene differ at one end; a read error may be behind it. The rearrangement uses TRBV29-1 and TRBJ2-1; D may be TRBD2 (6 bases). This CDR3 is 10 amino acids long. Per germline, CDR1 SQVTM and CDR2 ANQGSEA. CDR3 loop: CSVEIRELRF. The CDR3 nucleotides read TGCAGCGTTGAAATCCGGGAGCTTCGCTTC.

The CDR3 sequence is CASSIRGQGGSNQPQHF. CDR3 coding DNA: TGTGCCAGTAGTATTCGAGGACAGGGAGGGAGCAATCAGCCCCAGCATTTT. V usage is TRBV19 and J usage is TRBJ1-5; 8 nucleotides agree with TRBD1. Losses at the gene ends were 3 bases for V and 1 base for J; bases not matched to a gene: 8. The CDR3 contains 17 residues. The germline gives CDR1 LNHDA, CDR2 SQIVND (reference sequence).

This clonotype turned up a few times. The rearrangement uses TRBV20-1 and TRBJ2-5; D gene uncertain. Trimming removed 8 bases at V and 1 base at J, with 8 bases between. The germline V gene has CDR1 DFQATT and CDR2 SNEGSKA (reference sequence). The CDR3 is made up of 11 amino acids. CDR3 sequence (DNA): TGCAGTCCCTCGGCCCAAGAGACCCAGTACTTC. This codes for CSPSAQETQYF.

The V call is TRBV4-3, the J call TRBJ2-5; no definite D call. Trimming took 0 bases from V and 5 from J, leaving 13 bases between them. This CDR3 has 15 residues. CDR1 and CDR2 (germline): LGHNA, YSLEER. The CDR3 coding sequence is TGCGCCAGCAGCCAAGAACTCTCCACGTTGGAGACCCAGTACTTC. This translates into CASSQELSTLETQYF.

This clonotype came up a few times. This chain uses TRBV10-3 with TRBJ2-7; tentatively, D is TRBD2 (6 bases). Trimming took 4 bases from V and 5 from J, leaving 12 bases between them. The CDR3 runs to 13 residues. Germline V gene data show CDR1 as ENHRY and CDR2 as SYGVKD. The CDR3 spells CAISAGEENEQYV. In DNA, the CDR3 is TGTGCCATCAGTGCTGGGGAGGAGAACGAGCAGTACGTC.

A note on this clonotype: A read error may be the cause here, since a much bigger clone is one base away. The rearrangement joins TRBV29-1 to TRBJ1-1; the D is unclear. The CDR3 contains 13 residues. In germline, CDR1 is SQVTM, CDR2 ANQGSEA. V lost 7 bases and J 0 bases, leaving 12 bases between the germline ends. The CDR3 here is CSAGVRMNTEAFF. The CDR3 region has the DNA TGCAGCGCTGGGGTACGGATGAACACTGAAGCTTTCTTT.

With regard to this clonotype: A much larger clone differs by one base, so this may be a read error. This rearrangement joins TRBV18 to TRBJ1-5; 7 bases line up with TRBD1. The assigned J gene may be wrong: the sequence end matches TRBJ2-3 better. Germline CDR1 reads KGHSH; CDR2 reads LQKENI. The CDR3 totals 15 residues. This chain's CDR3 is CASSREGGGNQPQYF. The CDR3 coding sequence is TGTGCCAGCTCCCGAGAAGGGGGCGGCAATCAGCCCCAGTATTTT.

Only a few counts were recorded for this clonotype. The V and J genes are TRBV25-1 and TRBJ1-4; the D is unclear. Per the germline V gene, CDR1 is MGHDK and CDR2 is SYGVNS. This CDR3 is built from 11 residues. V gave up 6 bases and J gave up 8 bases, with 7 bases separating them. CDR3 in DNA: TGTGCCAGCAGAGGACGGGAAAAACTGTTTTTT. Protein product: CASRGREKLFF.

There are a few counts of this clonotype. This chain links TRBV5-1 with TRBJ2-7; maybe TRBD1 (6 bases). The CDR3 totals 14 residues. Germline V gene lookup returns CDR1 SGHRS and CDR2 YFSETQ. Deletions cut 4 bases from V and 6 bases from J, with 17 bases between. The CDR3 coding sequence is TGCGCCAGCAGCAAACGGACAGAGACTACCGAGCAGTACTTC. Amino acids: CASSKRTETTEQYF.

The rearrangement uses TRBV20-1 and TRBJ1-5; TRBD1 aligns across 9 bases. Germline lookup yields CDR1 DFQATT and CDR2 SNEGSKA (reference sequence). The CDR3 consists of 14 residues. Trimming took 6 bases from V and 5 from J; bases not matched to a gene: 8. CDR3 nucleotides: TGCAGTGCCAACAGGGGGCTTTCAGATCAGCCCCAGCATTTT. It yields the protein CSANRGLSDQPQHF.

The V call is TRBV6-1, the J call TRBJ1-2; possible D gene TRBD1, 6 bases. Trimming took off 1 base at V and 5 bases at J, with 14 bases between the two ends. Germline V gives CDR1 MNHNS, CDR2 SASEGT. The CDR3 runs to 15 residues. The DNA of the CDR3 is TGTGCCAGCAGTGAAGGGGGTCAGGGGAGATATGGCTACACCTTC. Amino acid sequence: CASSEGGQGRYGYTF.

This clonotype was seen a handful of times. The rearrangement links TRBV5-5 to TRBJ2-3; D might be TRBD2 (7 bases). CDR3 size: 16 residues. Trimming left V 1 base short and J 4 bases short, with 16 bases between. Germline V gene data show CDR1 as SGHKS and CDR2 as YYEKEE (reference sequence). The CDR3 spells CASSLRGGAEPDTQYF. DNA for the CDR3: TGTGCCAGCAGCTTGAGGGGGGGCGCCGAGCCAGATACGCAGTATTTT. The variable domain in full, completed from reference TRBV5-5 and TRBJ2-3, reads DAGVTQSPTHLIKTRGQQVTLRCSPISGHKSVSWYQQVLGQGPQFIFQYYEKEERGRGNFPDRFSARQFPNYSSELNVNALLLGDSALYLCASSLRGGAEPDTQYFGPGTRLTVL.

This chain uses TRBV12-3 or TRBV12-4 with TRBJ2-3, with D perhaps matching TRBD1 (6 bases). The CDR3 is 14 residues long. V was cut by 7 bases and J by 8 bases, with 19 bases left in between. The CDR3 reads CASTPTLGAGTQYF. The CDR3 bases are TGTGCCAGCACCCCGACGCTGGGGGCGGGTACGCAGTATTTT.

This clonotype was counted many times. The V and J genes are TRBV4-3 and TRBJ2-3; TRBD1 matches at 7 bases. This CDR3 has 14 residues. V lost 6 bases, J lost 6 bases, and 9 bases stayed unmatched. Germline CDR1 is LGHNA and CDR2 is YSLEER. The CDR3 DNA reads TGCGCCAGCAGACCACGTGAGGGGGCCGATACGCAGTATTTT. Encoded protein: CASRPREGADTQYF.

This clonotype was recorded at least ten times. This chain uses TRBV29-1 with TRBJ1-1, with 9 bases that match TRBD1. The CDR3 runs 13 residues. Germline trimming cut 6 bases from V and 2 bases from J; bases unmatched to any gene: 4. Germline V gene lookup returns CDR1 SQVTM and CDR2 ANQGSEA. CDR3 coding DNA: TGCAGCGTCGGGGACAGGGACAACACTGAAGCTTTCTTT. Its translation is CSVGDRDNTEAFF.

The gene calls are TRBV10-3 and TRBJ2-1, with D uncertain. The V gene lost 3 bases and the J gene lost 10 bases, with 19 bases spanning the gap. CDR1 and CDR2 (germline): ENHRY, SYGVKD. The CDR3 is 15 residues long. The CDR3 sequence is CAISDENLGVGEQFF. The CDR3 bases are TGTGCCATCAGTGATGAGAATCTCGGCGTTGGGGAGCAGTTCTTC.

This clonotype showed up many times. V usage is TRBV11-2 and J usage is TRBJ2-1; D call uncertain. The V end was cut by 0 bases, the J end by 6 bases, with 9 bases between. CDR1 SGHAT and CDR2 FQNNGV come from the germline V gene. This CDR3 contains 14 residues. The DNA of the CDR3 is TGTGCCAGCAGCTTAGATCGAACTGGCAATGAGCAGTTCTTC. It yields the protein CASSLDRTGNEQFF.

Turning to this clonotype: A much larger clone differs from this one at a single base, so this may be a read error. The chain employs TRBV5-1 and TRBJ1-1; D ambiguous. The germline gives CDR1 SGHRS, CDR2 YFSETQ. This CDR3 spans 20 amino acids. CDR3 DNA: TGCGCCAGCAGTTCGGGTGGTGTGACTTCCGGAAGCGGGGAAGACACTGGAGCTTTCTTT. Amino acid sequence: CASSSGGVTSGSGEDTGAFF.

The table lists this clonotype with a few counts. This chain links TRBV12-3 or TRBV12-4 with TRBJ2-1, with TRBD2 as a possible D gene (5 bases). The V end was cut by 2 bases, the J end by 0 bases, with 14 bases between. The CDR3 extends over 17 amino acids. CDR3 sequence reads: CASSLLLRGSSYNEQFF. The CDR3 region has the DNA TGTGCCAGCAGTTTACTCCTTCGGGGTAGCTCCTACAATGAGCAGTTCTTC.

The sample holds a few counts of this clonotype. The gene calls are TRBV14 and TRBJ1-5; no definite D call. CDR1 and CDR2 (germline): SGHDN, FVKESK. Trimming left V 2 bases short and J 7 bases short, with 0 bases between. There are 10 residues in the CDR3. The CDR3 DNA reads TGTGCCAGCAGCCAACAGCCCCAGCATTTT. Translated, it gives CASSQQPQHF.

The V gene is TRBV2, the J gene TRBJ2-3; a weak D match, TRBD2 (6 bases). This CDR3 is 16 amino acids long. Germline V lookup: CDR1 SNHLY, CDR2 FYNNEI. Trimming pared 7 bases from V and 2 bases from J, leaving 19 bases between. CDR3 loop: CASTRGRRGVTDTQYF. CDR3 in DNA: TGTGCCAGCACCCGAGGCCGGCGCGGGGTCACAGATACGCAGTATTTT.

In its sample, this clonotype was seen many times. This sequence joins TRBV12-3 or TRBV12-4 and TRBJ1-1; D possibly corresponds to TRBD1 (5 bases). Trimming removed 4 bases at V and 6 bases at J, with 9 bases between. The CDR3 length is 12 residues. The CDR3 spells CASSSSGPEAFF. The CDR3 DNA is TGTGCCAGCAGTTCCTCGGGGCCTGAAGCTTTCTTT.

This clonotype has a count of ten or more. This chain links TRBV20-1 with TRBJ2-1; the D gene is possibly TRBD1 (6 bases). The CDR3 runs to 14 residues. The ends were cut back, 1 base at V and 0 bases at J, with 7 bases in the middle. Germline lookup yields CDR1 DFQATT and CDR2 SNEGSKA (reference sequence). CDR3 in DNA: TGCAGTGCTAGAGTGGACAGCTCCTACAATGAGCAGTTCTTC. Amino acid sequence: CSARVDSSYNEQFF.

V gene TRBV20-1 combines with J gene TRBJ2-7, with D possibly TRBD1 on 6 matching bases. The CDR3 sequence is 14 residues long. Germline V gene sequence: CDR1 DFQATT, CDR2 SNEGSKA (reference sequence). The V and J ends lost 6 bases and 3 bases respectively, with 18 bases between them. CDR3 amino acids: CSARYAGVSYEQYF. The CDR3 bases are TGCAGTGCCCGGTATGCAGGGGTGAGCTACGAGCAGTACTTC.

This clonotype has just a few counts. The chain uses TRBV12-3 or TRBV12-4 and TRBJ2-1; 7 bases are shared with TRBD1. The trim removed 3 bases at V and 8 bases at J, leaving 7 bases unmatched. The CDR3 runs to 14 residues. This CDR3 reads CASSFRQGGDEQFF. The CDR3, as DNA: TGTGCCAGCAGTTTTAGACAGGGTGGGGATGAGCAGTTCTTC.